Each of the 30 T cell receptor beta chains below was sequenced from the same sample in a study of cytomegalovirus exposure and HLA in healthy donors. The PCR was carried out with 60 Vbeta primers and 13 Jbeta primers. TCRdb's copy holds only in-frame clones and misses some; the assay was immunoSEQ multiplex PCR. Seen here are about 140,000 clones, around 81% observed once, and the top ten hold about 2.2%. Sequenced material: PBMCs. Source of these receptors: a man aged 50 to 60 in good health and CMV-seronegative.

This chain connects TRBV27 to TRBJ2-3; 9 nucleotides agree with TRBD1. Germline V gene data show CDR1 as MNHEY and CDR2 as SMNVEV (reference sequence). The CDR3 contains 17 residues. Trimming removed 3 bases from V and 3 bases from J; junction bases left unmatched: 10. The CDR3, as DNA: TGTGCCAGCAGTTTCCACCTAGACAGGGGGGGAACAGATACGCAGTATTTT. Protein sequence: CASSFHLDRGGTDTQYF.

The chain is built from TRBV19 and TRBJ1-3; possible D gene TRBD1, 5 bases. The CDR3 covers 14 residues. The V end was cut by 4 bases, the J end by 3 bases, with 10 bases between. Germline loops: CDR1 LNHDA, CDR2 SQIVND (reference sequence). The CDR3 protein is CASSNGGVGNTIYF. The CDR3 DNA follows: TGTGCCAGTAGTAATGGAGGGGTTGGAAACACCATATATTTT.

This chain connects TRBV7-9 to TRBJ1-2, with 7 bases aligning to TRBD1. V dropped 8 bases and J dropped 0; count of bases not matched to a gene: 6. Germline V lookup: CDR1 SEHNR, CDR2 FQNEAQ (reference sequence). This CDR3 contains 14 residues. The CDR3: CASLRDSSNYGYTF. In nucleotides, the CDR3 is TGTGCCAGCCTGAGGGACAGCTCTAACTATGGCTACACCTTC.

The J gene is TRBJ1-3, the V gene TRBV6-1; weak D call: TRBD1 (6 bases). The V and J ends lost 0 bases and 4 bases respectively, with 13 bases between them. Germline lookup yields CDR1 MNHNS and CDR2 SASEGT. The CDR3 has 16 residues. CDR3 DNA: TGTGCCAGCAGTGAAGCGGAGGGGGAGGGAGGAAACACCATATATTTT. Translating it yields CASSEAEGEGGNTIYF.

V and J are TRBV5-4 and TRBJ2-3, with 11 bases lining up with TRBD1. This CDR3 contains 16 residues. Germline V lookup: CDR1 SGHNT, CDR2 YYREEE (reference sequence). V shed 5 bases, J shed 3 bases, and the junction held 8 bases outside the gene matches. The CDR3 here is CASSHGGTGGTDTQYF. CDR3 bases: TGTGCCAGCAGTCACGGCGGGACAGGGGGAACAGATACGCAGTATTTT. Full variable domain (missing parts from reference TRBV5-4 and TRBJ2-3): ETGVTQSPTHLIKTRGQQVTLRCSSQSGHNTVSWYQQALGQGPQFIFQYYREEENGRGNFPPRFSGLQFPNYSSELNVNALELDDSALYLCASSHGGTGGTDTQYFGPGTRLTVL.

This sequence joins TRBV2 and TRBJ1-5, with a weak D call TRBD1 (5 bases). The CDR3 has 14 residues. From germline, CDR1 is SNHLY and CDR2 FYNNEI. The germline V and J ends were trimmed by 7 bases and 6 bases, with 16 bases remaining between them. The CDR3 DNA follows: TGTGCCAGCACCGCGTCCAGGGCTGCTCAGCCCCAGCATTTT. Residues: CASTASRAAQPQHF.

The V call is TRBV9, the J call TRBJ2-3; 9 nucleotides line up with TRBD1. Trimming at V came to 0 bases and at J to 6 bases, leaving 2 bases not matched to a gene. Germline CDR1 is SGDLS and CDR2 is YYNGEE. This CDR3 has 14 amino acids. The CDR3 DNA reads TGTGCCAGCAGCGTAGACAGGGGGCGGGATACGCAGTATTTT. This sequence encodes CASSVDRGRDTQYF.

The rearrangement uses TRBV5-1 and TRBJ2-1; 7 nucleotides agree with TRBD2. CDR3 length: 14 amino acids. Germline trimming cut 4 bases from V and 2 bases from J; bases unmatched to any gene: 3. Germline CDR1 is SGHRS and CDR2 is YFSETQ. CDR3 sequence reads: CASSVSGTYNEQFF. The CDR3 nucleotides read TGCGCCAGCAGCGTGAGCGGGACCTACAATGAGCAGTTCTTC.

The chain links TRBV15 to TRBJ2-1; 9 nucleotides agree with TRBD2. Germline V gene sequence: CDR1 LNHNV, CDR2 YYDKDF (reference sequence). The CDR3 is 14 residues long. V shed 9 bases and J 6 bases; nucleotides not matched to a gene: 9. The CDR3 loop reads CATAQREALNEQFF. In DNA form, the CDR3 reads TGTGCCACAGCCCAGCGGGAGGCCCTCAATGAGCAGTTCTTC.

The V gene is TRBV30, the J gene TRBJ2-1, with unresolved D. CDR3 length: 14 amino acids. Germline-derived CDR1 and CDR2 are GTSNPN and SVGIG (reference sequence). V shed 2 bases and J shed 5 bases, with 13 bases lying between them. The CDR3 spells CAWSLKTVHNEQFF. The CDR3 DNA follows: TGTGCCTGGAGTCTCAAAACGGTACACAATGAGCAGTTCTTC.

The V gene is TRBV27, the J gene TRBJ2-1; D possibly corresponds to TRBD1 (5 bases). The CDR3 spans 13 residues. In germline, CDR1 is MNHEY, CDR2 SMNVEV (reference sequence). The ends were cut back, 6 bases at V and 4 bases at J, with 10 bases in the middle. The CDR3 DNA is TGTGCCAGCAGCTCCAGGGTTTACAATGAGCAGTTCTTC. Its protein is CASSSRVYNEQFF.

The rearrangement links TRBV9 to TRBJ1-3; D remains ambiguous. This CDR3 has 12 residues. Germline V gene lookup returns CDR1 SGDLS and CDR2 YYNGEE. V dropped 4 bases and J dropped 4 bases, with 6 bases sitting between them. CDR3 region: CASSPSGNTIYF. CDR3 nucleotide sequence: TGTGCCAGCAGCCCTTCGGGAAACACCATATATTTT.

In its sample, this clone was seen a few times. This chain uses TRBV28 with TRBJ1-1; TRBD1 matches at 8 bases. Per the germline V gene, CDR1 is MDHEN and CDR2 is SYDVKM. The CDR3 extends over 13 amino acids. Trimming at V came to 6 bases and at J to 7 bases, leaving 7 bases not matched to a gene. The CDR3 DNA sequence: TGTGCCAGCAGGGGGCAGGGGGCCGGTGAAGCTTTCTTT. This gives the protein CASRGQGAGEAFF.

The chain recombines TRBV2 with TRBJ1-2, with TRBD1 as a possible D gene (5 bases). Germline-derived CDR1 and CDR2 are SNHLY and FYNNEI. Trimming pared 5 bases from V and 0 bases from J, leaving 10 bases between. The CDR3 is made up of 14 amino acids. This CDR3 is CASSSDTANYGYTF. The CDR3 nucleotides read TGTGCCAGCAGTTCGGACACCGCTAACTATGGCTACACCTTC.

The rearrangement uses TRBV12-5 and TRBJ2-1; maybe TRBD1 (5 bases). Trimming cost V 9 bases and J 7 bases, with 22 bases left between them. The CDR3 contains 15 residues. Germline CDR1 reads LGHNT; CDR2 reads FRNRAP. Here the CDR3 reads CASATWGQGTNEQFF. DNA for the CDR3: TGTGCTAGCGCTACGTGGGGTCAGGGTACGAATGAGCAGTTCTTC.

This clone was detected only a few times. The CDR3 coding sequence is TGCGCCAGCAGCCACCTGCCGACTAGCATTGAGACCCAGTACTTC. Translating it yields CASSHLPTSIETQYF. The chain links TRBV4-1 to TRBJ2-5, with 7 bases aligning to TRBD2. V lost 3 bases, J lost 5 bases, and 9 bases stayed unmatched. The CDR3 totals 15 residues. Germline loops: CDR1 MGHRA, CDR2 YSYEKL.

This clone was recorded once. The V and J genes are TRBV4-1 and TRBJ2-2, with 7 nucleotides matching TRBD2. Unmatched junction bases numbered 9, after V lost 4 bases and J lost 1 base. The CDR3 runs to 17 residues. Germline CDR1 is MGHRA and CDR2 is YSYEKL. In nucleotides, the CDR3 is TGCGCCAGCAGCCCAAGCCCGGGACTACAGAACACCGGGGAGCTGTTTTTT. Protein product: CASSPSPGLQNTGELFF.

The chain links TRBV30 to TRBJ1-4, with D unresolved. Trimming pared 5 bases from V and 8 bases from J, leaving 12 bases between. Germline V lookup: CDR1 GTSNPN, CDR2 SVGIG (reference sequence). This CDR3 has 12 residues. CDR3 loop: CAWDYGREKLFF. The CDR3 DNA sequence: TGTGCCTGGGATTACGGGAGGGAAAAACTGTTTTTT. The full variable domain, with the rest looked up from reference TRBV30 and TRBJ1-4, is SQTIHQWPATLVQPVGSPLSLECTVEGTSNPNLYWYRQAAGRGLQLLFYSVGIGQISSEVPQNLSASRPQDRQFILSSKKLLLSDSGFYLCAWDYGREKLFFGSGTQLSVL.

The chain links TRBV7-3 to TRBJ1-4, with D uncertain. The CDR3 is 16 residues long. V lost 6 bases to trimming and J lost 8 bases, with 22 bases between them. Germline values: CDR1 SGHTA, CDR2 FQGTGA. CDR3: CASRSKEGVGGEKLFF. The CDR3 region has the DNA TGTGCCAGCAGATCAAAAGAGGGCGTGGGAGGAGAAAAACTGTTTTTT. Based on the CDR3 plus reference TRBV7-3 and TRBJ1-4, the full variable domain is GAGVSQTPSNKVTEKGKYVELRCDPISGHTALYWYRQSLGQGPEFLIYFQGTGAADDSGLPNDRFFAVRPEGSVSTLKIQRTERGDSAVYLCASRSKEGVGGEKLFFGSGTQLSVL.

The rearrangement uses TRBV30 and TRBJ1-5; tentative D call: TRBD1 (5 bases). The CDR3 has 17 residues. V was cut by 2 bases and J by 1 base, with 18 bases left in between. Germline lookup yields CDR1 GTSNPN and CDR2 SVGIG (reference sequence). CDR3 nucleotide sequence: TGTGCCTGGAGTCTAACGAGGACACGAACCAGCAATCAGCCCCAGCATTTT. This gives the protein CAWSLTRTRTSNQPQHF.

The CDR3: CASNTGVRETQYF. CDR3 bases: TGTGCCAGTAACACAGGGGTTCGAGAGACCCAGTACTTC. V is TRBV19 and J is TRBJ2-5, with TRBD1 identical over 7 bases. V lost 7 bases, J lost 4 bases, and 6 bases stayed unmatched. The CDR3 is made up of 13 amino acids. Germline CDR1 and CDR2: LNHDA and SQIVND (reference sequence).

The chain recombines TRBV6-1 with TRBJ2-5; TRBD2 matches at 12 bases. The V and J ends lost 4 bases and 4 bases, in that order; junction bases with no gene match: 10. Germline-derived CDR1 and CDR2 are MNHNS and SASEGT. This CDR3 has 17 amino acids. The CDR3 DNA is TGTGCCAGCAGTGGTGGTCTCACTAGCGGGGGGTCAGAGACCCAGTACTTC. Encoded protein: CASSGGLTSGGSETQYF.

This clone appeared a few times. The rearrangement links TRBV6-4 to TRBJ1-2, with D unclear. Germline V gives CDR1 MRHNA, CDR2 SNTAGT. The CDR3 length is 12 residues. Trimming removed 6 bases at V and 9 bases at J, with 14 bases between. The CDR3 DNA sequence: TGTGCCAGCAGAGTTGAGGGAGGAAGCTACACCTTC. This gives the protein CASRVEGGSYTF.

The chain has TRBV12-5 and TRBJ1-5; 9 bases align to TRBD1. CDR3 size: 17 residues. Trimming at V came to 0 bases and at J to 5 bases, leaving 8 bases not matched to a gene. Germline CDR1 and CDR2: LGHNT and FRNRAP. In DNA form, the CDR3 reads TGTGCTAGTGGTTTGGTACAGGACAGGGGTTATGATCAGCCCCAGCATTTT. As protein: CASGLVQDRGYDQPQHF.

V and J are TRBV7-2 and TRBJ2-7, with D possibly matching TRBD1 (6 bases). Germline V gene data show CDR1 as SGHTA and CDR2 as FQGNSA. There are 15 residues in the CDR3. V was trimmed by 2 bases and J by 0 bases, leaving 11 bases between them. The CDR3 nucleotides are TGTGCCAGCAGCTTAAGCACAGGGCGCTCCTACGAGCAGTACTTC. Amino acid sequence: CASSLSTGRSYEQYF.

The chain combines TRBV19 with TRBJ2-1, with 14 bases matching TRBD2. The CDR3 runs to 14 residues. Unmatched junction bases numbered 11, after V lost 9 bases and J lost 13 bases. Per the germline V gene, CDR1 is LNHDA and CDR2 is SQIVND (reference sequence). CDR3 sequence reads: CASRRGLAGEGQFF. CDR3 DNA sequence: TGTGCCAGCCGCAGGGGACTAGCGGGAGAAGGACAGTTCTTC. Variable domain in full (rest from reference TRBV19 and TRBJ2-1): DGGITQSPKYLFRKEGQNVTLSCEQNLNHDAMYWYRQDPGQGLRLIYYSQIVNDFQKGDIAEGYSVSREKKESFPLTVTSAQKNPTAFYLCASRRGLAGEGQFFGPGTRLTVL.

CDR3 residues: CASSSTSAQATQYF. Here the CDR3 DNA reads TGTGCCAGCAGCTCCACTAGCGCGCAGGCTACGCAGTATTTT. This chain joins TRBV7-9 and TRBJ2-3, with TRBD2 identical over 7 bases. The CDR3 covers 14 residues. The junction had 9 bases not matched to a gene; V was cut back by 4 bases and J by 8 bases. CDR1 SEHNR and CDR2 FQNEAQ come from the germline V gene (reference sequence). Full variable domain (remainder filled in from reference TRBV7-9 and TRBJ2-3): DTGVSQNPRHKITKRGQNVTFRCDPISEHNRLYWYRQTLGQGPEFLTYFQNEAQLEKSRLLSDRFSAERPKGSFSTLEIQRTEQGDSAMYLCASSSTSAQATQYFGPGTRLTVL.

V usage is TRBV6-1 and J usage is TRBJ2-1; 7 bases are shared with TRBD1. The V gene's germline CDR1 is MNHNS and CDR2 SASEGT. The CDR3 has 15 residues. Unmatched junction bases numbered 6, after V lost 7 bases and J lost 0 bases. The CDR3 loop is CASTDRVSSYNEQFF. The DNA for the CDR3 is TGTGCCAGCACCGACAGGGTGAGCTCCTACAATGAGCAGTTCTTC.

The chain is built from TRBV27 and TRBJ2-5; 9 nucleotides line up with TRBD1. The CDR3 sequence is 15 residues long. Germline V gene lookup returns CDR1 MNHEY and CDR2 SMNVEV (reference sequence). With 4 bases clipped from V and 5 bases from J, the junction kept 8 bases outside the gene matches. CDR3 loop: CASSSGQGNAETQYF. The CDR3 DNA reads as TGTGCCAGCAGTTCTGGACAGGGGAATGCGGAGACCCAGTACTTC.

The chain links TRBV6-4 to TRBJ2-7; no reliable D call. Germline V gene sequence: CDR1 MRHNA, CDR2 SNTAGT. This CDR3 region has 12 residues. The germline V and J ends were trimmed by 9 bases and 6 bases, with 15 bases remaining between them. CDR3 coding DNA: TGTGCCAGGTTGTCACAGAGAAGCGAGCAGTACTTC. It encodes CARLSQRSEQYF.